This T cell receptor (beta chain) was documented in a study of blood T cells in healthy people across ages. Overall study: When template switching was applied, about one barcoded beta molecule was captured per two T cells. Notes on the study in general: Diversity of TCR beta per million T cells declined in a roughly linear way with age. Long-lived and aged donors differed, with more naive CD4+ cells and higher diversity in the long-lived.

Primers used in a second PCR of roughly 7 to 12 cycles were a sample-barcoded 5' primer and a J-beta primer mix. Using its own MiXCR run on the 5' RACE reads, TCRdb lists one record per CDR3 protein. The repertoire has 980,000 or so distinct CDR3 sequences, around 48% of them found once; the top ten carry roughly an eighth. Healthy individuals of Caucasian origin from Russia, aged about 6 to 100, served as donors. Only one count was recorded for this clonotype. The target antigen is unknown. The sequence derives from a man aged 30 to 39 in good health. Sequenced: blood.

CDR3 DNA: TGCAGTGCTAGGCCGTTGACAGGGTCGGGAGAGACCCAGTACTTC. Encoded protein: CSARPLTGSGETQYF. The J gene is TRBJ2-7, the V gene TRBV20-1; TRBD1 matches at 7 bases. The tail of the sequence fits TRBJ2-5 better, so the J call may be wrong. Germline V gene data show CDR1 as DFQATT and CDR2 as SNEGSKA (reference sequence). The CDR3 sequence is 15 residues long.